The 16 T cell receptor beta chains below come from one sample, sequenced in a study of T cells in Graves' hyperthyroidism and ophthalmopathy. Amplified TCR beta CDR3 regions came from RNA transcripts. With the HTBI primer set, the TCR CDR3 went through a first round of RT-PCR. TCRdb recomputed calls from the multiplex PCR reads with MiXCR, one row per CDR3 protein. The table has more than 600,000 distinct CDR3 sequences, about 17% seen once. Sequenced input: blood. These receptors were obtained from a man aged 18 to 35 with Graves' hyperthyroidism.

This sequence joins TRBV7-3 and TRBJ1-1; D uncertain. CDR3 length: 13 residues. V lost 3 bases and J lost 6, with 11 bases in between. Germline V gene data show CDR1 as SGHTA and CDR2 as FQGTGA. For the CDR3, the DNA is TGTGCCAGCAGCTTCGCGCCAAGGTCTGAAGCTTTCTTT. Its protein is CASSFAPRSEAFF.

At least ten counts were recorded for this clonotype. This chain joins TRBV6-1 and TRBJ2-5; perhaps TRBD1 as D (8 bases). Germline CDR1 is MNHNS and CDR2 is SASEGT. Trimming cost V 5 bases and J 4 bases, with 17 bases left between them. This CDR3 is 15 amino acids long. Here the CDR3 reads CASSLTTGGGETQYF. The CDR3 DNA is TGTGCCAGCAGTCTAACAACAGGGGGGGGAGAGACCCAGTACTTC.

DNA of the CDR3: TGTGCCAGCAGCTTAGCAAGATTGGGACTAGCGAGCCGCACAGATACGCAGTATTTT. Amino acids: CASSLARLGLASRTDTQYF. The chain couples TRBV7-9 to TRBJ2-3; 10 positions match TRBD2. Germline lookup yields CDR1 SEHNR and CDR2 FQNEAQ (reference sequence). V shed 0 bases, J shed 1 base, and the junction held 10 bases outside the gene matches. The CDR3 runs to 19 residues. The variable domain in full, with the rest retrieved from reference TRBV7-9 and TRBJ2-3, is DTGVSQNPRHKITKRGQNVTFRCDPISEHNRLYWYRQTLGQGPEFLTYFQNEAQLEKSRLLSDRFSAERPKGSFSTLEIQRTEQGDSAMYLCASSLARLGLASRTDTQYFGPGTRLTVL.

V usage is TRBV5-1 and J usage is TRBJ2-5, with TRBD1 matching 8 bases. The CDR3 has 16 amino acids. Trimming cost V 1 base and J 4 bases; bases outside gene matches: 9. CDR1 is SGHRS and CDR2 is YFSETQ in the germline V gene. For the CDR3, the DNA is TGCGCCAGCAGCTTGAATGGCCAGGGGGCATCAGAGACCCAGTACTTC. This gives the protein CASSLNGQGASETQYF.

Remarks on this clonotype: One end of the junction is discordant with germline, which a read error may explain. The rearrangement uses TRBV5-4 and TRBJ2-7; 9 nucleotides agree with TRBD1. The CDR3 is 15 amino acids. Germline CDR1 and CDR2: SGHNT and YYREEE (reference sequence). The CDR3 sequence is CAGSLITGGLYEQYF. CDR3 bases: TGTGCCGGCAGCTTGATTACAGGGGGCTTATACGAGCAGTACTTC.

The V and J genes are TRBV27 and TRBJ2-3; D gene unclear. Trimming stripped 3 bases from V and 5 bases from J, with 18 bases between. The CDR3 is 16 residues long. Germline V gene sequence: CDR1 MNHEY, CDR2 SMNVEV (reference sequence). Written as DNA, the CDR3 is TGTGCCAGCAGTTTCTACCGGGTCGGAAGGGTAGATACGCAGTATTTT. The encoded protein is CASSFYRVGRVDTQYF.

V is TRBV30 and J is TRBJ2-1; TRBD2 agrees at 11 bases. Germline assignment: CDR1 GTSNPN and CDR2 SVGIG (reference sequence). This CDR3 spans 12 amino acids. The trim removed 2 bases at V and 13 bases at J, leaving 4 bases unmatched. For the CDR3, the DNA is TGTGCCTGGAGTTTTCTAGCGGGAGGACAGTTCTTC. Translation gives CAWSFLAGGQFF.

The chain employs TRBV7-9 and TRBJ2-3; 9 positions agree with TRBD1. V was clipped by 5 bases and J by 6 bases; unmatched bases: 12. CDR3 length equals 16 residues. The germline V gene encodes CDR1 SEHNR and CDR2 FQNEAQ (reference sequence). CDR3 sequence: CASSPRWGTGSDTQYF. The CDR3 DNA follows: TGTGCCAGCAGCCCGAGATGGGGGACAGGGAGCGATACGCAGTATTTT.

This clonotype showed up just a few times. This chain links TRBV7-2 with TRBJ2-7; 7 bases line up with TRBD2. J was trimmed by 6 bases and V by 2 bases; bases with no gene match: 7. The CDR3 covers 14 residues. Per germline, CDR1 SGHTA and CDR2 FQGNSA. The CDR3 DNA reads as TGTGCCAGCAGCTTAATGGGAGGGCCTCGCGAGCAGTACTTC. Protein product: CASSLMGGPREQYF.

This rearrangement joins TRBV7-6 to TRBJ2-7; D remains unclear. Trimming took 5 bases from V and 5 from J, leaving 22 bases between them. CDR1 SGHVS and CDR2 FNYEAQ come from the germline V gene. This CDR3 is built from 16 residues. The CDR3 loop is CASSPFGKDPPHEQYF. For the CDR3, the DNA is TGTGCCAGCAGCCCTTTCGGTAAGGACCCCCCCCACGAGCAGTACTTC.

This clonotype was observed at least ten times. This chain uses TRBV28 with TRBJ1-1; D unresolved. Germline lookup yields CDR1 MDHEN and CDR2 SYDVKM. Trimming took 5 bases from V and 11 from J, leaving 12 bases between them. This CDR3 is 11 amino acids long. CDR3: CASSALREAFF. The DNA for the CDR3 is TGTGCCAGCAGTGCCCTCCGGGAGGCTTTCTTT.

This clonotype showed up many times. The chain joins TRBV20-1 to TRBJ2-1; 11 nucleotides line up with TRBD2. With V trimmed by 0 bases and J by 4 bases, 5 bases remained unmatched. The length of the CDR3 is 16 residues. Germline CDR1 DFQATT, CDR2 SNEGSKA (reference sequence). CDR3 sequence: CSARELAGAKYNEQFF. The CDR3, as DNA: TGCAGTGCTAGAGAACTAGCGGGAGCAAAGTACAATGAGCAGTTCTTC.

Concerning this clonotype itself: This may arise from a read error, as a much more abundant clone is one base away. V and J are TRBV3-1 and TRBJ2-1, with no clear D. The CDR3 length is 11 residues. Germline CDR1 and CDR2: LGHDT and YNNKEL (reference sequence). The ends were cut back, 10 bases at V and 5 bases at J, with 9 bases in the middle. This CDR3 reads CAIRHDNEQFF. In nucleotides, the CDR3 is TGTGCCATCAGACACGACAATGAGCAGTTCTTC.

The chain carries TRBV7-6 and TRBJ2-5; D gene ambiguous. CDR3 length: 11 residues. The V gene lost 4 bases and the J gene lost 9 bases, with 9 bases spanning the gap. The germline V gene encodes CDR1 SGHVS and CDR2 FNYEAQ. CDR3 residues: CASSSVGPQYF. CDR3 coding DNA: TGTGCCAGCAGCTCCGTGGGTCCCCAGTACTTC.

This clonotype was picked up a small number of times. The J gene is TRBJ2-7, the V gene TRBV20-1; 8 bases agree with TRBD2. The CDR3 has 17 amino acids. Germline CDR1 DFQATT, CDR2 SNEGSKA (reference sequence). The ends lost 0 bases at V and 2 bases at J; junction bases unmatched: 12. CDR3 in DNA: TGCAGTGCTAGAGATCCCCGCTCCGGGAGGGTCGCCTACGAGCAGTACTTC. This sequence encodes CSARDPRSGRVAYEQYF.

This clonotype was detected ten times or more. This rearrangement joins TRBV9 to TRBJ2-5, with TRBD2 matching over 8 bases. The CDR3 is made up of 16 amino acids. CDR1 and CDR2 (germline): SGDLS, YYNGEE. V lost 0 bases and J lost 4; bases outside the gene matches: 8. The CDR3 protein is CASSVVGRLAGETQYF. In DNA, the CDR3 is TGTGCCAGCAGCGTAGTCGGTCGGCTAGCGGGAGAGACCCAGTACTTC. The whole variable domain, filled in from reference TRBV9 and TRBJ2-5, reads DSGVTQTPKHLITATGQRVTLRCSPRSGDLSVYWYQQSLDQGLQFLIQYYNGEERAKGNILERFSAQQFPDLHSELNLSSLELGDSALYFCASSVVGRLAGETQYFGPGTRLLVL.